This entry lists 32 T cell receptor beta chains sequenced from one sample in a study of T cell repertoires in cytomegalovirus infection (dated by TCRdb to between 2018 and 2021). TCRdb shows the sequencer as Illumina HiSeq 1500. The raw public data were reprocessed by TCRdb itself: fastp quality trimming at Q25, MiXCR clonotype calling, in-frame beta chains only. Entries that share a CDR3 protein sequence are merged under the most common genes and DNA. Across this sample there are about 400,000 distinct CDR3 sequences, with around 18% seen only once. The ten largest clones capture 8.7% of the sample. Specimen: PBMCs. The receptors shown here come from a human donor in good health (CMV status not recorded). Some clones in this sample may be carry-over from other donors' samples.

This clonotype was observed a few times. V gene TRBV19 combines with J gene TRBJ2-7, with D uncertain. Trimming cost V 2 bases and J 6 bases, with 8 bases left between them. Germline CDR1 LNHDA, CDR2 SQIVND (reference sequence). The CDR3 is 12 amino acids. The CDR3: CASSISASEQYF. In nucleotides, the CDR3 is TGTGCCAGTAGTATATCGGCCAGCGAGCAGTACTTC.

In this sample, this clonotype turned up many times. This chain joins TRBV5-4 and TRBJ1-2; D possibly corresponds to TRBD1 (5 bases). The CDR3 spans 13 residues. V gave up 3 bases and J gave up 4 bases, with 10 bases separating them. Looked up from germline, CDR1 is SGHNT and CDR2 is YYREEE (reference sequence). The CDR3 spells CASSSRVPYGYTF. Written as DNA, the CDR3 is TGTGCCAGCAGCTCCAGGGTACCCTATGGCTACACCTTC.

This clonotype was picked up a small number of times. This chain uses TRBV24-1 with TRBJ2-1, with D uncertain. V lost 5 bases and J lost 6, with 19 bases in between. CDR1 is KGHDR, CDR2 SFDVKD, per germline. This CDR3 region has 16 residues. In DNA form, the CDR3 reads TGTGCCACCAGTGGGTCAAGTACCCCCTTTGGCAATGAGCAGTTCTTC. It is translated as CATSGSSTPFGNEQFF.

This clonotype was detected only a few times. The chain combines TRBV20-1 with TRBJ1-5; D not resolved. V shed 0 bases and J shed 7 bases, with 7 bases lying between them. Germline values: CDR1 DFQATT, CDR2 SNEGSKA (reference sequence). This CDR3 is 12 amino acids long. This CDR3 reads CSAREGEQPQHF. The CDR3 DNA reads as TGCAGTGCTAGAGAGGGAGAGCAGCCCCAGCATTTT.

In this sample, this clonotype turned up many times. The V and J genes are TRBV7-2 and TRBJ1-3; D possibly corresponds to TRBD1 (6 bases). Trimming shortened V by 1 base and J by 0 bases, and 10 bases separated the two germline ends. Germline V gives CDR1 SGHTA, CDR2 FQGNSA. The CDR3 is made up of 16 amino acids. The CDR3 nucleotides are TGTGCCAGCAGCTTAGAGGGACAATACTCTGGAAACACCATATATTTT. It specifies CASSLEGQYSGNTIYF.

The chain carries TRBV29-1 and TRBJ1-2, with D possibly being TRBD1 (5 bases). CDR1 SQVTM and CDR2 ANQGSEA come from the germline V gene. The CDR3 consists of 14 residues. V was shortened by 4 bases and J by 5 bases, with 17 bases between the two germline ends. The CDR3 region is CSVGNRRGEYGYTF. The CDR3 DNA is TGCAGCGTTGGGAACCGACGGGGGGAGTATGGCTACACCTTC.

On this clonotype itself: A single base separates this from a much larger clone, so it may be a read error. Given the absence of the conserved phenylalanine or tryptophan at the CDR3 end, a read error is likely. The V gene is TRBV6-2 or TRBV6-3, the J gene TRBJ1-1; 9 bases line up with TRBD1. The V gene's germline CDR1 is MNHEY and CDR2 SVGEGT. Losses at the gene ends were 4 bases for V and 7 bases for J; bases not matched to a gene: 4. The CDR3 is 13 amino acids. The CDR3 region has the DNA TGTGCCAGCAGTTGGACAGGGGATAGTGAAGCTTTCTCT. This encodes CASSWTGDSEAFS.

The chain couples TRBV6-2 or TRBV6-3 to TRBJ2-3; 10 nucleotides match TRBD1. Losses at the gene ends were 4 bases for V and 5 bases for J; bases not matched to a gene: 6. CDR3 length equals 15 residues. Germline CDR1 and CDR2: MNHEY and SVGEGT. Written as DNA, the CDR3 is TGTGCCAGCAGTTCCCCGGACAGGGGGGGAGATACGCAGTATTTT. It translates to CASSSPDRGGDTQYF.

The sample holds many counts of this clonotype. The chain uses TRBV7-6 and TRBJ2-6; D is undetermined. This CDR3 contains 17 residues. The V end was cut by 2 bases, the J end by 0 bases, with 11 bases between. Per the germline V gene, CDR1 is SGHVS and CDR2 is FNYEAQ. CDR3 amino acids: CASSLRVLNSGANVLTF. CDR3 nucleotide sequence: TGTGCCAGCAGCTTACGGGTGCTGAACTCTGGGGCCAACGTCCTGACTTTC.

This clonotype was seen more than once but under ten times. The V and J genes are TRBV20-1 and TRBJ1-6; D is possibly TRBD1 (5 bases). The CDR3 consists of 14 residues. Per the germline V gene, CDR1 is DFQATT and CDR2 is SNEGSKA (reference sequence). V dropped 3 bases and J dropped 8 bases, with 14 bases sitting between them. The DNA of the CDR3 is TGCAGTGCTAGTTCACCCGGGGGAGATTCACCCCTCCACTTT. Translating it yields CSASSPGGDSPLHF.

This clonotype was recorded once. V and J are TRBV20-1 and TRBJ2-1; TRBD2 might be the D (5 bases). This CDR3 has 15 residues. CDR1 DFQATT and CDR2 SNEGSKA come from the germline V gene (reference sequence). V lost 5 bases to trimming and J lost 0 bases, with 14 bases between them. The DNA of the CDR3 is TGCAGTGCTGACCTGAAGCGGAGCTCCTACAATGAGCAGTTCTTC. It yields the protein CSADLKRSSYNEQFF.

This clonotype was recorded at least ten times. The chain is built from TRBV7-2 and TRBJ2-3, with D possibly being TRBD2 (6 bases). Germline-derived CDR1 and CDR2 are SGHTA and FQGNSA. The CDR3 runs to 14 residues. Between the trimmed V and J ends, which lost 5 bases and 4 bases, there was a span of 13 bases. CDR3 sequence reads: CASSLTSFADTQYF. The CDR3 DNA follows: TGTGCCAGCAGCCTCACTAGCTTTGCAGATACGCAGTATTTT.

The chain employs TRBV7-2 and TRBJ2-3; no firm D call. The V gene's germline CDR1 is SGHTA and CDR2 FQGNSA. The CDR3 contains 12 residues. V was shortened by 1 base and J by 7 bases, with 6 bases between the two germline ends. This CDR3 reads CASSLVSNTQYF. The CDR3, as DNA: TGTGCCAGCAGCTTAGTCAGCAATACGCAGTATTTT.

The CDR3 DNA is TGCGCCAGCAGCCATCGGTCCAGGACCCAAGAGACCCAGTACTTC. Its translation is CASSHRSRTQETQYF. The chain couples TRBV4-1 to TRBJ2-5; D unresolved. This CDR3 is built from 15 residues. The V end was cut by 3 bases, the J end by 1 base, with 12 bases between. Germline V gene sequence: CDR1 MGHRA, CDR2 YSYEKL.

The chain combines TRBV7-2 with TRBJ2-3, with D unresolved. V was trimmed by 5 bases and J by 4 bases, leaving 10 bases between them. This CDR3 has 13 residues. Germline values: CDR1 SGHTA, CDR2 FQGNSA. CDR3 amino acids: CASSDVVSDTQYF. CDR3 coding DNA: TGTGCCAGCAGCGACGTGGTATCAGATACGCAGTATTTT.

V usage is TRBV28 and J usage is TRBJ2-4; the match to TRBD2 covers 8 bases. The CDR3 contains 16 residues. The V gene's germline CDR1 is MDHEN and CDR2 SYDVKM. The V segment lost 5 bases and the J segment 4 bases; nucleotides outside the gene matches: 10. CDR3 coding DNA: TGTGCCAGCAGTCCAGCCGGGACTAGAGGGAAAAACATTCAGTACTTC. It encodes CASSPAGTRGKNIQYF.

In its sample, this clonotype was seen many times. This sequence joins TRBV7-8 and TRBJ1-1; D call uncertain. Germline CDR1 SGHVS, CDR2 FQNEAQ. The V gene lost 1 base and the J gene lost 1 base, with 4 bases spanning the gap. This CDR3 spans 13 amino acids. CDR3 bases: TGTGCCAGCAGCTTAGGGAAGAACACTGAAGCTTTCTTT. Translated: CASSLGKNTEAFF.

This clonotype was counted only a few times. The CDR3 nucleotides are TGTGCCAGCAGCCCTGACTTGGGGGCGAAAAACATTCAGTACTTC. Translating gives CASSPDLGAKNIQYF. The rearrangement joins TRBV5-6 to TRBJ2-4; TRBD1 might be the D (6 bases). The V end lost 4 bases, the J end lost 4 bases, and 15 bases lay between the germline ends. CDR3 length: 15 amino acids. Germline loops: CDR1 SGHDT, CDR2 YYEEEE. Drawing the rest from reference TRBV5-6 and TRBJ2-4, the complete variable domain is DAGVTQSPTHLIKTRGQQVTLRCSPKSGHDTVSWYQQALGQGPQFIFQYYEEEERQRGNFPDRFSGHQFPNYSSELNVNALLLGDSALYLCASSPDLGAKNIQYFGAGTRLSVL.

The chain combines TRBV12-3 or TRBV12-4 with TRBJ2-2, with TRBD1 matching 11 bases. The V and J ends lost 6 bases and 4 bases, in that order; junction bases with no gene match: 7. The CDR3 length is 16 residues. In DNA form, the CDR3 reads TGTGCCAGCAGCCTGGGACAGGGGGGTGTCACCGGGGAGCTGTTTTTT. It yields the protein CASSLGQGGVTGELFF.

A few counts support this clonotype. The chain employs TRBV7-6 and TRBJ2-1; TRBD2 might be the D (6 bases). Trimming removed 0 bases at V and 12 bases at J, with 15 bases between. Per germline, CDR1 SGHVS and CDR2 FNYEAQ. The CDR3 is 14 residues long. The CDR3 DNA reads as TGTGCCAGCAGCTTAGCGGGAGGCTTCTCTGTGCAGTTCTTC. Its translation is CASSLAGGFSVQFF.

This clonotype was observed a handful of times. J is TRBJ1-2 and V is TRBV19, with D possibly TRBD1 on 5 matching bases. The germline CDR1 and CDR2 sequences are LNHDA and SQIVND (reference sequence). The CDR3 sequence is 12 residues long. V lost 9 bases and J lost 0, with 8 bases in between. This CDR3 is CASGATNYGYTF. The CDR3 nucleotides are TGTGCCAGCGGGGCGACTAACTATGGCTACACCTTC.

The chain joins TRBV28 to TRBJ2-7, with D possibly TRBD1 on 7 matching bases. In germline, CDR1 is MDHEN, CDR2 SYDVKM. The CDR3 sequence is 18 residues long. The V end was cut by 2 bases, the J end by 0 bases, with 20 bases between. The CDR3 region has the DNA TGTGCCAGCAGTTTAATGCAGGGGGGACCCCAGAGCTCCTACGAGCAGTACTTC. Amino acid sequence: CASSLMQGGPQSSYEQYF.

V gene TRBV4-2 combines with J gene TRBJ1-5; tentatively, D is TRBD1 (5 bases). CDR1 is LGHNA and CDR2 is YNFKEQ in the germline V gene. This CDR3 has 15 amino acids. Trimming removed 7 bases at V and 5 bases at J, with 18 bases between. CDR3 protein: CASNWTRGPYQPQHF. The CDR3 nucleotides read TGTGCCAGCAATTGGACTAGGGGCCCCTATCAGCCCCAGCATTTT.

This clonotype came up many times. The gene calls are TRBV27 and TRBJ1-6; D possibly corresponds to TRBD1 (5 bases). This CDR3 is 18 amino acids long. The germline CDR1 and CDR2 sequences are MNHEY and SMNVEV (reference sequence). Deletions cut 6 bases from V and 0 bases from J, with 18 bases between. The CDR3 sequence: CASRQDSVRSSYNSPLHF. In nucleotides, the CDR3 is TGTGCCAGCAGACAGGACTCAGTTCGGAGCTCCTATAATTCACCCCTCCACTTT.

There are a few counts of this clonotype. The V call is TRBV11-2, the J call TRBJ2-3; D not resolved. The germline V gene has CDR1 SGHAT and CDR2 FQNNGV. V was pared by 1 base and J by 0 bases, with 20 bases between. This CDR3 is 19 amino acids long. The CDR3 coding sequence is TGTGCCAGCAGCTTAGTAAGGCGGTGGGAACCTACTAGCACAGATACGCAGTATTTT. Encoded protein: CASSLVRRWEPTSTDTQYF. The whole variable domain, remainder taken from reference TRBV11-2 and TRBJ2-3, is EAGVAQSPRYKIIEKRQSVAFWCNPISGHATLYWYQQILGQGPKLLIQFQNNGVVDDSQLPKDRFSAERLKGVDSTLKIQPAKLEDSAVYLCASSLVRRWEPTSTDTQYFGPGTRLTVL.

In its sample, this clonotype was seen a few times. V is TRBV6-2 or TRBV6-3 and J is TRBJ2-3; D may be TRBD2 (6 bases). This CDR3 has 15 residues. The ends were cut back, 8 bases at V and 4 bases at J, with 19 bases in the middle. CDR1 is MNHEY and CDR2 is SVGEGT in the germline V gene. The chain's CDR3 is CASQPGSESPDTQYF. The DNA for the CDR3 is TGTGCCAGCCAACCCGGGAGCGAATCACCAGATACGCAGTATTTT.

V gene TRBV7-2 combines with J gene TRBJ2-5, with D maybe TRBD1 (5 bases). The CDR3 covers 15 residues. Germline values: CDR1 SGHTA, CDR2 FQGNSA. V was cut by 2 bases and J by 4 bases, with 14 bases left in between. CDR3 DNA sequence: TGTGCCAGCAGCTTACCAGTCAGGGCTCCAGAGACCCAGTACTTC. Translated: CASSLPVRAPETQYF.

With regard to this clonotype: A much larger clone lies one base from this, so it may be a read error. This sequence joins TRBV7-6 and TRBJ2-2; the D call may be TRBD1 or TRBD2 (7 bases each). The CDR3 extends over 18 amino acids. From germline, CDR1 is SGHVS and CDR2 FNYEAQ. The CDR3 bases are TGTGACAGCAGCCGCAGGGGGGGGGGCCCCGCGAACACCGGGGAGCTGTTTTTT. As protein: CDSSRRGGGPANTGELFF.

This rearrangement joins TRBV12-3 or TRBV12-4 to TRBJ2-5; D call uncertain. This CDR3 has 13 amino acids. Trimming removed 3 bases at V and 2 bases at J, with 7 bases between. The CDR3 loop reads CASSFMGQETQYF. The CDR3 DNA follows: TGTGCCAGCAGTTTTATGGGGCAAGAGACCCAGTACTTC.

The chain uses TRBV5-5 and TRBJ2-1, with TRBD2 matching over 11 bases. CDR3 length: 17 amino acids. CDR1 is SGHKS and CDR2 is YYEKEE in the germline V gene (reference sequence). With 4 bases clipped from V and 0 bases from J, the junction kept 6 bases outside the gene matches. CDR3 sequence: CASSDTSGGYSYNEQFF. In DNA, the CDR3 is TGTGCCAGCAGCGATACTAGCGGGGGTTACTCCTACAATGAGCAGTTCTTC.

In this sample, this clonotype turned up once. This chain joins TRBV5-4 and TRBJ1-4; D gene unclear. There are 15 residues in the CDR3. CDR1 is SGHNT and CDR2 is YYREEE in the germline V gene (reference sequence). V was shortened by 3 bases and J by 0 bases, with 9 bases between the two germline ends. The CDR3 loop is CASSSMPSTNEKLFF. The CDR3 DNA follows: TGTGCCAGCAGCTCCATGCCTTCAACTAATGAAAAACTGTTTTTT.

V and J are TRBV5-6 and TRBJ2-1, with D possibly matching TRBD2 (5 bases). The CDR3 length is 13 residues. V dropped 0 bases and J dropped 9 bases, with 10 bases sitting between them. Germline assignment: CDR1 SGHDT and CDR2 YYEEEE. CDR3 in amino acids: CASSLASGGEQFF. Here the CDR3 DNA reads TGTGCCAGCAGCTTGGCATCCGGAGGTGAGCAGTTCTTC.